Each of the 19 T cell receptor beta chains below was sequenced from the same sample in a study of cytomegalovirus exposure and HLA in healthy donors. Both 60 Vbeta primers and 13 Jbeta primers went into the PCR. The repertoire was sequenced with immunoSEQ multiplex PCR; TCRdb's copy has only in-frame clones and lacks some. The top ten hold about 13% of the sample, which has some 140,000 clones, around 80% seen once. The specimen sequenced was PBMCs. These TCRs come from a man younger than 40 in good health and CMV-seropositive.

The V and J genes are TRBV7-8 and TRBJ1-1; 7 bases align to TRBD1. The ends lost 2 bases at V and 5 bases at J; junction bases unmatched: 5. This CDR3 spans 14 amino acids. Per the germline V gene, CDR1 is SGHVS and CDR2 is FQNEAQ. CDR3: CASSLRGQGTEAFF. As DNA, the CDR3 is TGTGCCAGCAGCTTAAGGGGGCAGGGGACTGAAGCTTTCTTT.

The chain employs TRBV7-2 and TRBJ2-1; TRBD2 matches 8 bases. After removal of 6 bases from V and 0 bases from J, the junction contained 7 bases not matched to a gene. Looked up from germline, CDR1 is SGHTA and CDR2 is FQGNSA. The CDR3 extends over 16 amino acids. CDR3 residues: CASSGGGLASYNEQFF. In DNA form, the CDR3 reads TGTGCCAGCAGTGGGGGAGGACTAGCCTCCTACAATGAGCAGTTCTTC.

The V call is TRBV28, the J call TRBJ2-4, with 9 bases that match TRBD2. The V gene's germline CDR1 is MDHEN and CDR2 SYDVKM. The CDR3 covers 17 residues. The trim removed 1 base at V and 6 bases at J, leaving 10 bases unmatched. CDR3 bases: TGTGCCAGCAGTTTATTAGGGCGGGAGGGCTTTGGAAACATTCAGTACTTC. Translated: CASSLLGREGFGNIQYF.

This rearrangement joins TRBV27 to TRBJ2-1, with 7 bases lining up with TRBD1. The V segment lost 5 bases and the J segment 2 bases; nucleotides outside the gene matches: 6. CDR3 size: 15 residues. CDR1 is MNHEY, CDR2 SMNVEV, per germline (reference sequence). The CDR3: CASSPRTGAYNEQFF. The CDR3 DNA follows: TGTGCCAGCAGTCCACGGACAGGAGCCTACAATGAGCAGTTCTTC.

This chain joins TRBV27 and TRBJ2-1; 7 bases match TRBD2. V lost 5 bases, J lost 1 base, and 5 bases stayed unmatched. Per germline, CDR1 MNHEY and CDR2 SMNVEV (reference sequence). CDR3 size: 15 residues. This CDR3 is CASSAGVVSYNEQFF. CDR3 nucleotides: TGTGCCAGCAGTGCGGGAGTTGTTTCCTACAATGAGCAGTTCTTC.

The sample holds a few counts of this clone. The rearrangement uses TRBV6-6 and TRBJ2-4; perhaps TRBD2 as D (5 bases). This CDR3 has 15 amino acids. Trimming shortened V by 0 bases and J by 1 base, and 7 bases separated the two germline ends. Looked up from germline, CDR1 is MNHNY and CDR2 is SVGAGI (reference sequence). CDR3 sequence reads: CASSYSGDAKNIQYF. Here the CDR3 DNA reads TGTGCCAGCAGTTACTCGGGAGACGCCAAAAACATTCAGTACTTC.

The rearrangement joins TRBV28 to TRBJ1-5; TRBD1 might be the D (6 bases). CDR3 length: 15 amino acids. Trimming took 3 bases from V and 5 from J, leaving 14 bases between them. Germline CDR1 MDHEN, CDR2 SYDVKM. The DNA for the CDR3 is TGTGCCAGCAGTTTGTGGCAGGGGATGGATCAGCCCCAGCATTTT. This sequence encodes CASSLWQGMDQPQHF.

This rearrangement joins TRBV10-3 to TRBJ2-3; D call uncertain. The length of the CDR3 is 11 residues. CDR1 and CDR2 from the germline V gene are ENHRY and SYGVKD. The V and J ends lost 7 bases and 5 bases respectively, with 7 bases between them. The CDR3 nucleotides are TGTGCCATCAAAAGAGGAGATACGCAGTATTTT. This translates into CAIKRGDTQYF.

The chain combines TRBV11-3 with TRBJ2-1, with 8 positions matching TRBD2. Germline-derived CDR1 and CDR2 are SGHNT and YENEEA. This CDR3 is built from 15 residues. J lost 6 bases, V lost 5 bases, and 9 bases had no gene match. CDR3 in DNA: TGTGCCAGCAGCCCCGGGGGGGGACGGGGCAATGAGCAGTTCTTC. Protein product: CASSPGGGRGNEQFF.

This sequence joins TRBV6-5 and TRBJ2-1, with 9 bases aligning to TRBD2. CDR1 MNHEY and CDR2 SVGAGI come from the germline V gene. This CDR3 contains 16 residues. V lost 4 bases and J lost 1; bases outside the gene matches: 5. The CDR3 region is CASSSLAGVSYNEQFF. The CDR3 DNA reads as TGTGCCAGCAGTTCCTTAGCGGGAGTATCCTACAATGAGCAGTTCTTC.

The V and J genes are TRBV19 and TRBJ1-5; possibly TRBD1 for D (5 bases). The germline V and J ends were trimmed by 5 bases and 7 bases, with 24 bases remaining between them. The germline V gene encodes CDR1 LNHDA and CDR2 SQIVND (reference sequence). The CDR3 has 17 amino acids. CDR3 residues: CASSPNKAGPFGQPQHF. The CDR3 bases are TGTGCCAGTAGTCCCAACAAGGCGGGACCCTTTGGACAGCCCCAGCATTTT. The full variable domain, in which reference TRBV19 and TRBJ1-5 provide the parts outside the CDR3, is DGGITQSPKYLFRKEGQNVTLSCEQNLNHDAMYWYRQDPGQGLRLIYYSQIVNDFQKGDIAEGYSVSREKKESFPLTVTSAQKNPTAFYLCASSPNKAGPFGQPQHFGDGTRLSIL.

This rearrangement joins TRBV25-1 to TRBJ1-5; no clear D gene. The CDR3 consists of 12 residues. V was clipped by 3 bases and J by 5 bases, with 5 bases between them. Per germline, CDR1 MGHDK and CDR2 SYGVNS. Here the CDR3 DNA reads TGTGCCAGCAGTGACAATTATCAGCCCCAGCATTTT. This gives the protein CASSDNYQPQHF.

This sequence joins TRBV10-3 and TRBJ2-5; maybe TRBD2 (5 bases). V was shortened by 4 bases and J by 7 bases, with 16 bases between the two germline ends. This CDR3 is built from 14 residues. Germline V gene sequence: CDR1 ENHRY, CDR2 SYGVKD. CDR3 sequence (DNA): TGTGCCATCAGTGGTCCCAAGGCCCGGGGGACCCAGTACTTC. It translates to CAISGPKARGTQYF.

V is TRBV15 and J is TRBJ2-1, with D perhaps matching TRBD2 (6 bases). CDR1 is LNHNV, CDR2 YYDKDF, per germline (reference sequence). This CDR3 is built from 15 residues. The ends were cut back, 5 bases at V and 0 bases at J, with 11 bases in the middle. In DNA, the CDR3 is TGTGCCACCAGCCCCGGGAGCCGCTCCTACAATGAGCAGTTCTTC. Protein product: CATSPGSRSYNEQFF.

This chain connects TRBV4-2 to TRBJ2-2; unclear D gene. CDR3 length equals 12 residues. Germline CDR1 is LGHNA and CDR2 is YNFKEQ. Trimming shortened V by 1 base and J by 7 bases, and 4 bases separated the two germline ends. The CDR3 protein is CASSQGRGELFF. The CDR3 DNA is TGTGCCAGCAGCCAAGGTCGCGGGGAGCTGTTTTTT.

This sequence joins TRBV9 and TRBJ2-5; 13 bases line up with TRBD2. Germline V gene data show CDR1 as SGDLS and CDR2 as YYNGEE. There are 16 residues in the CDR3. With 3 bases clipped from V and 2 bases from J, the junction kept 4 bases outside the gene matches. The CDR3 protein is CASSAGLAGVQETQYF. The CDR3 DNA reads as TGTGCCAGCAGCGCCGGACTAGCGGGAGTTCAAGAGACCCAGTACTTC.

This sequence joins TRBV7-9 and TRBJ1-1; 8 bases match TRBD1. The CDR3 spans 14 residues. With 8 bases clipped from V and 9 bases from J, the junction kept 14 bases outside the gene matches. The germline CDR1 and CDR2 sequences are SEHNR and FQNEAQ (reference sequence). CDR3 sequence (DNA): TGTGCCAGCTCTGCCGGGACAGGATCTCCGCAAGCTTTCTTT. This codes for CASSAGTGSPQAFF.

This clone was seen once. The J gene is TRBJ2-7, the V gene TRBV28, with TRBD1 identical over 9 bases. The CDR3 has 16 amino acids. The germline gives CDR1 MDHEN, CDR2 SYDVKM. With V trimmed by 7 bases and J by 5 bases, 15 bases remained unmatched. The CDR3 loop is CASTSEGQGSDHEQYF. The DNA of the CDR3 is TGTGCCAGCACATCGGAGGGACAGGGAAGCGACCACGAGCAGTACTTC.

The V and J genes are TRBV25-1 and TRBJ1-5, with D maybe TRBD1 (5 bases). The CDR3 is made up of 14 amino acids. Trimming removed 3 bases at V and 1 base at J, with 7 bases between. CDR1 is MGHDK and CDR2 is SYGVNS in the germline V gene. The CDR3 coding sequence is TGTGCCAGCAGTGATGGGGGGAGCAATCAGCCCCAGCATTTT. Protein product: CASSDGGSNQPQHF.